A single sample is the source of the 32 T cell receptor beta chains below, sequenced in a study of identical twins. TCRdb redid the calling of the 5' RACE reads with MiXCR, one entry per CDR3 protein. The table lists approximately 700,000 distinct CDR3 sequences, 5.5% to 6.5% of them singletons. The sequenced material came from naive T cells sorted from blood. The source is a man aged 18-30 years in good health.

This clonotype was detected only a few times. The CDR3 protein is CASSLTSSGTEAFF. In DNA form, the CDR3 reads TGTGCCAGCAGTTTGACCAGTTCGGGCACTGAAGCTTTCTTT. The chain is built from TRBV12-3 or TRBV12-4 and TRBJ1-1, with no clear D. The CDR3 runs to 14 residues. Trimming left V 3 bases short and J 4 bases short, with 12 bases between.

The CDR3, as DNA: TGTGCCAGCAGCCGACGGGGGGTAAAACTGTTTTTT. This codes for CASSRRGVKLFF. The chain uses TRBV12-3 or TRBV12-4 and TRBJ1-4; D is possibly TRBD1 (5 bases). The CDR3 totals 12 residues. V was cut by 6 bases and J by 10 bases, with 12 bases left in between.

This clonotype was seen a handful of times. Written as DNA, the CDR3 is TGCAGTGCTAGAGGGGCGGGAGACACAGATACGCAGTATTTT. Amino acid sequence: CSARGAGDTDTQYF. The gene calls are TRBV20-1 and TRBJ2-3; 7 bases are shared with TRBD2. V was clipped by 1 base and J by 2 bases; unmatched bases: 3. The CDR3 loop spans 14 amino acids. Germline V gene data show CDR1 as DFQATT and CDR2 as SNEGSKA (reference sequence).

This clonotype was counted ten times or more. This rearrangement joins TRBV29-1 to TRBJ2-4; the match to TRBD1 covers 10 bases. The CDR3 sequence is 12 residues long. Trimming took 6 bases from V and 7 from J; bases not matched to a gene: 3. The germline gives CDR1 SQVTM, CDR2 ANQGSEA. The CDR3 region has the DNA TGCAGCGTCCCGGGACAGGGGAACATTCAGTACTTC. Amino acid sequence: CSVPGQGNIQYF.

This clonotype was picked up many times. The chain has TRBV12-3 or TRBV12-4 and TRBJ1-2; 7 positions agree with TRBD1. Losses at the gene ends were 8 bases for V and 4 bases for J; bases not matched to a gene: 7. The CDR3 is 13 amino acids. The CDR3 sequence: CASGDRGLYGYTF. In nucleotides, the CDR3 is TGTGCCAGCGGGGACAGAGGGCTCTATGGCTACACCTTC.

This clonotype was recorded many times. This chain joins TRBV7-2 and TRBJ2-1; 8 bases fit TRBD2. V lost 5 bases, J lost 9 bases, and 9 bases stayed unmatched. This CDR3 is 14 amino acids long. CDR1 and CDR2 (germline): SGHTA, FQGNSA. The CDR3 protein is CASSRGTRTGEQFF. The CDR3 bases are TGTGCCAGCAGCCGCGGGACTAGGACGGGTGAGCAGTTCTTC.

Here the CDR3 reads CASSLEGVGTGELFF. The DNA for the CDR3 is TGTGCCAGCAGCTTAGAAGGAGTAGGCACCGGGGAGCTGTTTTTT. The chain uses TRBV7-9 and TRBJ2-2; D gene unclear. Germline V CDR1 and CDR2: SEHNR, FQNEAQ (reference sequence). V was cut by 1 base and J by 4 bases, with 10 bases left in between. The CDR3 is 15 residues long.

The chain recombines TRBV12-3 or TRBV12-4 with TRBJ2-1; TRBD1 or TRBD2 may be the D gene (5 bases each). Trimming pared 0 bases from V and 12 bases from J, leaving 18 bases between. CDR3 size: 15 residues. Here the CDR3 reads CASSLARDLLSPQFF. CDR3 nucleotides: TGTGCCAGCAGTTTAGCGAGGGACCTCCTGTCCCCGCAGTTCTTC.

Concerning this clonotype: The CDR3 does not end in the conserved phenylalanine or tryptophan, so this is likely a read error. The chain is built from TRBV7-2 and TRBJ2-3; D gene ambiguous. V shed 1 base and J shed 4 bases, with 6 bases lying between them. The CDR3 consists of 13 residues. Germline CDR1 is SGHTA and CDR2 is FQGNSA. CDR3 region: CASSLDLPDTQYY. As DNA, the CDR3 is TGTGCCAGCAGCTTAGATCTTCCAGATACGCAGTATTAT.

This chain connects TRBV10-3 to TRBJ2-1; 9 bases match TRBD2. The CDR3 is made up of 15 amino acids. Germline V gives CDR1 ENHRY, CDR2 SYGVKD. J was trimmed by 3 bases and V by 2 bases; bases with no gene match: 2. CDR3 sequence (DNA): TGTGCCATCAGTGAGGGACTAGCGAGCTACAATGAGCAGTTCTTC. Amino acids: CAISEGLASYNEQFF.

J is TRBJ2-7 and V is TRBV7-8, with a tentative D call TRBD1 (6 bases). With 7 bases removed from V and 2 bases from J, the gap between germline ends came to 24 bases. The CDR3 length is 17 residues. Looked up from germline, CDR1 is SGHVS and CDR2 is FQNEAQ. In DNA, the CDR3 is TGTGCCAGCACTAGTAGCATTTGGGGGCTGGGCGCCTACGAGCAGTACGTC. Its protein is CASTSSIWGLGAYEQYV.

This clonotype was observed a few times. The gene calls are TRBV5-1 and TRBJ2-2; 8 positions agree with TRBD2. V was pared by 4 bases and J by 6 bases, with 11 bases of the junction left unmatched. The CDR3 consists of 16 residues. In germline, CDR1 is SGHRS, CDR2 YFSETQ. The CDR3: CASSVRLAKRAGELFF. The DNA of the CDR3 is TGCGCCAGCAGCGTTAGACTAGCGAAAAGGGCCGGGGAGCTGTTTTTT.

This clonotype was detected only a few times. V is TRBV27 and J is TRBJ1-2; D is unclear. Germline assignment: CDR1 MNHEY and CDR2 SMNVEV (reference sequence). CDR3 length: 14 amino acids. V lost 2 bases and J lost 2, with 9 bases in between. The CDR3 loop is CASSLSGKNYGYTF. The CDR3 coding sequence is TGTGCCAGCAGTTTAAGTGGCAAGAACTATGGCTACACCTTC.

This clonotype was recorded a few times. The chain couples TRBV9 to TRBJ2-5; the D gene could be TRBD1 or TRBD2 (6 bases each). This CDR3 contains 15 residues. Trimming took off 4 bases at V and 5 bases at J, with 18 bases between the two ends. CDR1 is SGDLS and CDR2 is YYNGEE in the germline V gene. The CDR3 here is CASSSSPGGTETQYF. In DNA form, the CDR3 reads TGTGCCAGCAGCAGCTCCCCCGGGGGCACGGAGACCCAGTACTTC.

V and J are TRBV7-9 and TRBJ2-7, with 15 nucleotides matching TRBD2. CDR3 size: 15 residues. Per the germline V gene, CDR1 is SEHNR and CDR2 is FQNEAQ (reference sequence). V shed 4 bases and J 3 bases; nucleotides not matched to a gene: 1. The CDR3 DNA reads TGTGCCAGCAGCTCGGGACTAGCGGGGGGCTACGAGCAGTACTTC. Translating it yields CASSSGLAGGYEQYF.

This clonotype was recorded many times. The rearrangement joins TRBV29-1 to TRBJ1-1; D unresolved. Germline lookup yields CDR1 SQVTM and CDR2 ANQGSEA. The CDR3 is 10 residues long. The V end lost 8 bases, the J end lost 5 bases, and 9 bases lay between the germline ends. The DNA for the CDR3 is TGCAGCCCATTTACAACTGAAGCTTTCTTT. It translates to CSPFTTEAFF.

This clonotype was picked up many times. The rearrangement links TRBV6-1 to TRBJ1-1, with D maybe TRBD1 (6 bases). The germline CDR1 and CDR2 sequences are MNHNS and SASEGT. This CDR3 comprises 17 residues. Trimming stripped 3 bases from V and 5 bases from J, with 22 bases between. As DNA, the CDR3 is TGTGCCAGCAGTGACGGACAGCTACGAACATCCGGGACTGAAGCTTTCTTT. It is translated as CASSDGQLRTSGTEAFF.

This clonotype was picked up many times. The rearrangement uses TRBV4-1 and TRBJ2-1; the match to TRBD2 covers 9 bases. The germline V gene encodes CDR1 MGHRA and CDR2 YSYEKL. CDR3 length equals 14 residues. Trimming cost V 3 bases and J 5 bases; bases outside gene matches: 2. The CDR3 DNA is TGCGCCAGCAGCCAGACTAGCGGAAACAATGAGCAGTTCTTC. The encoded protein is CASSQTSGNNEQFF.

In this sample, this clonotype turned up many times. The DNA of the CDR3 is TGCGCCAGCAGCCCCCTCGGGGAATTCTACGAGCAGTACGTC. It encodes CASSPLGEFYEQYV. The chain combines TRBV5-1 with TRBJ2-7; TRBD2 is a possible D gene (5 bases). V was cut by 4 bases and J by 3 bases, with 14 bases left in between. CDR1 and CDR2 from the germline V gene are SGHRS and YFSETQ. The CDR3 covers 14 residues.

This clonotype came up many times. The V and J genes are TRBV12-3 or TRBV12-4 and TRBJ2-7, with D hard to call. CDR3 size: 12 residues. V lost 3 bases and J 5 bases, leaving 8 bases between the germline ends. CDR3 loop: CASSFRRDEQYV. In DNA, the CDR3 is TGTGCCAGCAGTTTCCGACGGGACGAGCAGTACGTC.

This clonotype was counted only a few times. The chain carries TRBV12-3 or TRBV12-4 and TRBJ2-3; D not certain. The V gene lost 6 bases and the J gene lost 0 bases, with 10 bases spanning the gap. This CDR3 region has 14 residues. Here the CDR3 reads CASRSVTSTDTQYF. The CDR3 DNA is TGTGCCAGCAGGTCTGTCACTAGCACAGATACGCAGTATTTT.

This clonotype was found a few times. V is TRBV5-6 and J is TRBJ1-5; D not certain. V lost 2 bases to trimming and J lost 4 bases, with 13 bases between them. This CDR3 has 15 residues. The germline CDR1 and CDR2 sequences are SGHDT and YYEEEE. The DNA for the CDR3 is TGTGCCAGCAGCTTATGGACGGTCCAAAATCAGCCCCAGCATTTT. Protein product: CASSLWTVQNQPQHF.

This clonotype occurred many times. The chain employs TRBV12-3 or TRBV12-4 and TRBJ2-7; D gene uncertain. This CDR3 has 12 amino acids. V dropped 3 bases and J dropped 2 bases, with 5 bases sitting between them. The CDR3 region has the DNA TGTGCCAGCAGTTTTCTAACCTACGAGCAGTACTTC. It codes for CASSFLTYEQYF.

This clonotype came up many times. The chain carries TRBV3-1 and TRBJ1-1; 11 bases fit TRBD1. V trimming: 1 base; J trimming: 7 bases; junction bases outside the gene matches: 5. Germline CDR1 reads LGHDT; CDR2 reads YNNKEL (reference sequence). The CDR3 runs to 15 residues. The CDR3: CASSQVGTGGGEAFF. For the CDR3, the DNA is TGTGCCAGCAGCCAAGTGGGGACAGGGGGGGGTGAAGCTTTCTTT.

Many counts were recorded for this clonotype. The CDR3 protein is CASSPLVGENRMNYEQYF. For the CDR3, the DNA is TGTGCCAGCAGCCCCCTAGTGGGTGAAAACAGGATGAACTACGAGCAGTACTTC. The chain has TRBV11-2 and TRBJ2-7; maybe TRBD1 (5 bases). This CDR3 region has 18 residues. The germline gives CDR1 SGHAT, CDR2 FQNNGV. V was cut by 5 bases and J by 3 bases, with 26 bases left in between.

This clonotype was counted ten times or more. The chain carries TRBV20-1 and TRBJ2-1, with D unresolved. The CDR3 sequence is 14 residues long. Germline values: CDR1 DFQATT, CDR2 SNEGSKA (reference sequence). V dropped 3 bases and J dropped 1 base, with 10 bases sitting between them. CDR3 protein: CSASRGPSYNEQFF. In DNA, the CDR3 is TGCAGTGCTAGCCGAGGCCCTTCCTACAATGAGCAGTTCTTC.

This clonotype has ten or more counts. As DNA, the CDR3 is TGTGCCATTAGCCCGGGACAGCATATCACAGATACGCAGTATTTT. It translates to CAISPGQHITDTQYF. This chain links TRBV10-3 with TRBJ2-3; 7 nucleotides line up with TRBD1. CDR1 and CDR2 from the germline V gene are ENHRY and SYGVKD. The CDR3 has 15 residues. With 9 bases clipped from V and 2 bases from J, the junction kept 11 bases outside the gene matches.

This clonotype was detected ten times or more. The chain is built from TRBV29-1 and TRBJ1-4; the D gene is possibly TRBD1 (5 bases). Trimming pared 6 bases from V and 3 bases from J, leaving 14 bases between. This CDR3 spans 14 amino acids. Germline loops: CDR1 SQVTM, CDR2 ANQGSEA. The CDR3 sequence: CSVQDWGANEKLFF. CDR3 sequence (DNA): TGCAGCGTCCAGGACTGGGGGGCTAATGAAAAACTGTTTTTT. The whole variable domain, remainder taken from reference TRBV29-1 and TRBJ1-4, is SAVISQKPSRDICQRGTSLTIQCQVDSQVTMMFWYRQQPGQSLTLIATANQGSEATYESGFVIDKFPISRPNLTFSTLTVSNMSPEDSSIYLCSVQDWGANEKLFFGSGTQLSVL.

This clonotype appeared many times. The CDR3 region has the DNA TGCAGCGTGCGGAGGAACACTGAAGCTTTCTTT. Its protein is CSVRRNTEAFF. The V call is TRBV29-1, the J call TRBJ1-1; D gene uncertain. Germline V gene lookup returns CDR1 SQVTM and CDR2 ANQGSEA. CDR3 length: 11 residues. The ends were cut back, 6 bases at V and 1 base at J, with 6 bases in the middle.

This sequence joins TRBV6-2 or TRBV6-3 and TRBJ2-1; D remains unclear. Germline values: CDR1 MNHEY, CDR2 SVGEGT. The CDR3 loop spans 14 amino acids. Trimming stripped 3 bases from V and 9 bases from J, with 15 bases between. CDR3 nucleotides: TGTGCCAGCAGTTATAGTTCGGGTTGGAGTGAGCAGTTCTTC. Translated, it gives CASSYSSGWSEQFF.

The chain recombines TRBV27 with TRBJ2-7; TRBD1 is a possible D gene (6 bases). CDR3 length: 13 amino acids. Germline-derived CDR1 and CDR2 are MNHEY and SMNVEV (reference sequence). Trimming left V 2 bases short and J 6 bases short, with 11 bases between. CDR3: CASSLQGRSEQYF. For the CDR3, the DNA is TGTGCCAGCAGTTTACAGGGGAGATCCGAGCAGTACTTC.

This clonotype has just a few counts. The chain couples TRBV12-3 or TRBV12-4 to TRBJ2-5; D is possibly TRBD1 or TRBD2 (5 bases each). Trimming removed 2 bases from V and 1 base from J, with 11 bases in between. The CDR3 has 15 amino acids. The CDR3 coding sequence is TGTGCCAGCAGTTTACGGGGCTCCCCCCAAGAGACCCAGTACTTC. Translating gives CASSLRGSPQETQYF.